The T cell receptor (beta chain) described here comes from a study of human T cells and chemical hapten exposure. Study in general: Per-sample TCR yield variation was attributed mainly to small pooled library volume differences.

The CDR3 runs 13 residues. The germline CDR1 and CDR2 sequences are MDHEN and SYDVKM. Trimming removed 3 bases from V and 6 bases from J, with 11 bases in between. Study outcomes and limitations: DPC sensitization left the count of TCRs above 1 in 1000 unchanged.

The total RNA was obtained from whole blood that was not fractionated. Ten or more counts support this clonotype. The antigen remains undetermined. The study used a library that attached unique molecular identifiers to individual cDNA molecules. Methods used by the authors: Individual samples carried between about 23,224 and 750,000 TCRs, with 95,638 as the median. TCRdb fed the 5' RACE reads into MiXCR, producing one record per CDR3 protein. TCRdb's processing, not the authors' own work, is the source of the V and J calls. The sample has around 140,000 distinct CDR3 sequences; 3.5% to 5% are singletons.

The rearrangement links TRBV28 to TRBJ1-2, with TRBD1 as a possible D gene (5 bases). This receptor was obtained from a female donor in good health. The CDR3 is CASSFLGGDGYTF. The DNA of the CDR3 is TGTGCCAGCAGTTTCTTGGGGGGAGATGGCTACACCTTC.